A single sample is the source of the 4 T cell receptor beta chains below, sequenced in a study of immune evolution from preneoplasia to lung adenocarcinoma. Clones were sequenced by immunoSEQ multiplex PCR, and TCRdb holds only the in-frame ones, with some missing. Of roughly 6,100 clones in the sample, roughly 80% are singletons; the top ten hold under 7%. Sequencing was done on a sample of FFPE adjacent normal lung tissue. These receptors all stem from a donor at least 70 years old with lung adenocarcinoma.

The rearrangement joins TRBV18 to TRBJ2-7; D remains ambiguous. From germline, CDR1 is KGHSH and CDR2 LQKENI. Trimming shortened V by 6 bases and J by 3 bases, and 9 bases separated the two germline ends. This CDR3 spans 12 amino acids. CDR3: CASSQTFYEQYF. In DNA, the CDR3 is TGTGCCAGCTCTCAAACATTCTACGAGCAGTACTTC.

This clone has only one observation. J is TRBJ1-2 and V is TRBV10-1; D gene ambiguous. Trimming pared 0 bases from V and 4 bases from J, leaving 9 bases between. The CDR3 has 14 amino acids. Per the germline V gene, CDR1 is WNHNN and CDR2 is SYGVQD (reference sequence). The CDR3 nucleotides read TGCGCCAGCAGTGAGTCGACCGGAACCTATGGCTACACCTTC. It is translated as CASSESTGTYGYTF.

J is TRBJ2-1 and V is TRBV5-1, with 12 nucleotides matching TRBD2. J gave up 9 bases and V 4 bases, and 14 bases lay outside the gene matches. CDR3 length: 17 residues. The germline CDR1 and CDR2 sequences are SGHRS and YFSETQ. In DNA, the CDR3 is TGCGCCAGCAGCGCGGCAATGACTAGCGGGAGTAGTTTTGAGCAGTTCTTC. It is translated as CASSAAMTSGSSFEQFF.

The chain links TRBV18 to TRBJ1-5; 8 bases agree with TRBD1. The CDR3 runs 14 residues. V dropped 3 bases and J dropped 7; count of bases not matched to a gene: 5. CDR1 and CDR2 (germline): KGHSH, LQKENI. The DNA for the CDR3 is TGTGCCAGCTCACCGCAACAGGGGGGCCAGCCCCAGCATTTT. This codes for CASSPQQGGQPQHF.